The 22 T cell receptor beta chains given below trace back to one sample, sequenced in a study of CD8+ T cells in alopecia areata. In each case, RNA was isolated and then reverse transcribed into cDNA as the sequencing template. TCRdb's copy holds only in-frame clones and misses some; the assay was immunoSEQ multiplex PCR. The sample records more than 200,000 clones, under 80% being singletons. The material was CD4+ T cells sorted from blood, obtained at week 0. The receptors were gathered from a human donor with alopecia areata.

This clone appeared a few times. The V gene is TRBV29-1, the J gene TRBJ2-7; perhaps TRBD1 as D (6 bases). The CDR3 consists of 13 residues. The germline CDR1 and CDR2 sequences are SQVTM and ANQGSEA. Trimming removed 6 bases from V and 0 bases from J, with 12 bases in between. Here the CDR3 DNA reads TGCAGCGTCGGCGAAGGGGGCTCCTACGAGCAGTACTTC. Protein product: CSVGEGGSYEQYF.

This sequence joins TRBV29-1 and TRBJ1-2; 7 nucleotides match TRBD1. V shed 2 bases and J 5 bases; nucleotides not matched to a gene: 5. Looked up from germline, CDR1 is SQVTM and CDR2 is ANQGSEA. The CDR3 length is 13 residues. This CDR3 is CSVETGTVYGYTF. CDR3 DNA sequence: TGCAGCGTTGAAACCGGGACAGTTTATGGCTACACCTTC.

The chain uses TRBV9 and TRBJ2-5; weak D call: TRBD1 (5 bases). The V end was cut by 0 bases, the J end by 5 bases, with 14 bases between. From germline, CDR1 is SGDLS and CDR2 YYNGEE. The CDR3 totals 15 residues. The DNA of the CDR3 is TGTGCCAGCAGCGTAGCATTGGGGCCGGGTGAGACCCAGTACTTC. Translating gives CASSVALGPGETQYF.

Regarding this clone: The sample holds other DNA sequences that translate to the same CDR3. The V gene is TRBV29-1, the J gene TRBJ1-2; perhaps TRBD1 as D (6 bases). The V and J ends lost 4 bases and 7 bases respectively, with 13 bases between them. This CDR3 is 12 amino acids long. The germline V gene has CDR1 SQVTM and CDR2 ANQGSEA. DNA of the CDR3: TGCAGCGTTGGGGGGCAGGGGAGTGGCTACACCTTC. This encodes CSVGGQGSGYTF. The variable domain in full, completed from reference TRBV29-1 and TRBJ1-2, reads SAVISQKPSRDICQRGTSLTIQCQVDSQVTMMFWYRQQPGQSLTLIATANQGSEATYESGFVIDKFPISRPNLTFSTLTVSNMSPEDSSIYLCSVGGQGSGYTFGSGTRLTVV.

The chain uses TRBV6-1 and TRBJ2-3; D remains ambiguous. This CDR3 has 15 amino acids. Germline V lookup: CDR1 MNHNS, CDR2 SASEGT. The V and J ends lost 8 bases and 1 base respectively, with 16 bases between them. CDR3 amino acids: CASSTGPTRTDTQYF. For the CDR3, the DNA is TGTGCCAGCTCCACCGGGCCCACCCGCACAGATACGCAGTATTTT.

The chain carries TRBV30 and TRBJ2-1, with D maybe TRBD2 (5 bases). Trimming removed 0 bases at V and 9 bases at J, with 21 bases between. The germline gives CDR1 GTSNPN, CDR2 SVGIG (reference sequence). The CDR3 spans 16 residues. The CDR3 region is CAWSVAPGWERGEQFF. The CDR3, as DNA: TGTGCCTGGAGTGTGGCTCCGGGGTGGGAAAGAGGTGAGCAGTTCTTC.

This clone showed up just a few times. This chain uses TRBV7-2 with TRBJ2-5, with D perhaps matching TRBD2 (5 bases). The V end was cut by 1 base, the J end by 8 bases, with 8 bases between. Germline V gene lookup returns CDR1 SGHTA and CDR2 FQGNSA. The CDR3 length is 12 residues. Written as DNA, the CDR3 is TGTGCCAGCAGCTTAGTCGGGGTAACCCAGTACTTC. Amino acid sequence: CASSLVGVTQYF.

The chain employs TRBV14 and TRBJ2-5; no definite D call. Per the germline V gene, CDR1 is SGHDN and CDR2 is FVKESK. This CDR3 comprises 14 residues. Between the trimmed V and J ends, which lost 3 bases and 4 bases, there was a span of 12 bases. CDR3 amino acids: CASSHGVWGETQYF. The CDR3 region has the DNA TGTGCCAGCAGCCATGGGGTCTGGGGAGAGACCCAGTACTTC.

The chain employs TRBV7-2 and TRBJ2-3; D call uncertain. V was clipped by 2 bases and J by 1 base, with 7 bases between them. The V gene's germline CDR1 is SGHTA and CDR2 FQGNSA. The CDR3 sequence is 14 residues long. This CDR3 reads CASSLLLGTDTQYF. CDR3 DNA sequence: TGTGCCAGCAGCTTACTGCTGGGCACAGATACGCAGTATTTT.

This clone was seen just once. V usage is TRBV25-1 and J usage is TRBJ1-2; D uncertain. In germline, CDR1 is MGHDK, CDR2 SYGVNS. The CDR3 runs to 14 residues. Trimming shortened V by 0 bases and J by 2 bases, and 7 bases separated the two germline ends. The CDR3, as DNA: TGTGCCAGCAGTGAATATCGGGAGAACTATGGCTACACCTTC. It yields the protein CASSEYRENYGYTF.

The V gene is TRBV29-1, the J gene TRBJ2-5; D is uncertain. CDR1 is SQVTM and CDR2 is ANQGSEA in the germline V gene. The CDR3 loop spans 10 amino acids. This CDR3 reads CTAWAETQYF. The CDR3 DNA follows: TGCACCGCTTGGGCAGAGACCCAGTACTTC.

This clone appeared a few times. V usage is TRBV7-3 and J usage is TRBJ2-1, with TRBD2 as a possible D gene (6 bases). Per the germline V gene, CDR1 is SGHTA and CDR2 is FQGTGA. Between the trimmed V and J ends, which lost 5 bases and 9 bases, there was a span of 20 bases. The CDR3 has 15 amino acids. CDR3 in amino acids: CASSVMSSAVLEQFF. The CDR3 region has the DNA TGTGCCAGCAGCGTAATGTCTAGCGCTGTTCTTGAGCAGTTCTTC.

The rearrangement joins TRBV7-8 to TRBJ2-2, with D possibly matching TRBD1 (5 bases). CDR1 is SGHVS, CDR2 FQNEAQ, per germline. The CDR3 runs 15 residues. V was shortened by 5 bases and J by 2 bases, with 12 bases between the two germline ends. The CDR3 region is CASSVYRINTGELFF. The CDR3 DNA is TGTGCCAGCAGCGTTTACAGGATTAACACCGGGGAGCTGTTTTTT.

CDR3 region: CASKPGQGNREQYF. In nucleotides, the CDR3 is TGTGCCAGCAAACCGGGACAGGGGAATCGCGAGCAGTACTTC. V is TRBV6-5 and J is TRBJ2-7, with 10 bases matching TRBD1. Germline V gives CDR1 MNHEY, CDR2 SVGAGI. The V segment lost 7 bases and the J segment 6 bases; nucleotides outside the gene matches: 9. The CDR3 runs to 14 residues.

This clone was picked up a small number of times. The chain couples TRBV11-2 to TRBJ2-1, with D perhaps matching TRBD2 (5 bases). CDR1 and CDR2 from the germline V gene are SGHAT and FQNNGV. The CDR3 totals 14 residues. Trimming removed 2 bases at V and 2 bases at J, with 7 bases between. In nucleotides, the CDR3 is TGTGCCAGCAGCTTATCGGGAACCTACAATGAGCAGTTCTTC. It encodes CASSLSGTYNEQFF.

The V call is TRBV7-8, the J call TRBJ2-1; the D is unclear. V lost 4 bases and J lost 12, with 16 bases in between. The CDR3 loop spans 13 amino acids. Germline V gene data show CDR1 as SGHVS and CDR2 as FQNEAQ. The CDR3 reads CASSSTLTALQFF. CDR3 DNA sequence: TGTGCCAGCAGCTCCACTCTGACCGCCCTGCAGTTCTTC.

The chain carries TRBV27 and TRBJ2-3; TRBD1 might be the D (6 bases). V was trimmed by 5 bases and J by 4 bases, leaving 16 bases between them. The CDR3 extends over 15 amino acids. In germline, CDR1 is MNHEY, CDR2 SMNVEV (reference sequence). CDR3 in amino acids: CASSRTPSGADTQYF. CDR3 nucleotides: TGTGCCAGCAGTCGGACACCCTCAGGGGCAGATACGCAGTATTTT.

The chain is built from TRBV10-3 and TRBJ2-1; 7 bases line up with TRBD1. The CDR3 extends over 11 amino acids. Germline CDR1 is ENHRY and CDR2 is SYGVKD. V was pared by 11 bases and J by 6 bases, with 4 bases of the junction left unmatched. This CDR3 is CAASGGNEQFF. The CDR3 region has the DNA TGTGCCGCCTCAGGGGGCAATGAGCAGTTCTTC.

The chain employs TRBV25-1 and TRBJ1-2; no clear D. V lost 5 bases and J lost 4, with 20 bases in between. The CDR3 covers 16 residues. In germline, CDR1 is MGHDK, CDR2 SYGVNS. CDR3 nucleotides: TGTGCCAGCAGTTTGGGATTAAGCGGGGAGACCTATGGCTACACCTTC. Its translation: CASSLGLSGETYGYTF.

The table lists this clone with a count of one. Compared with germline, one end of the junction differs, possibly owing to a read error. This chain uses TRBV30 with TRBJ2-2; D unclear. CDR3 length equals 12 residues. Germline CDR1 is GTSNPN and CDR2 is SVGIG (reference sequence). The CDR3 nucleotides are TGTACCTGGAGAACTTGGACCGGGGAGCTGTTTTTT. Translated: CTWRTWTGELFF. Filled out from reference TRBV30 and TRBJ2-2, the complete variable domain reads SQTIHQWPATLVQPVGSPLSLECTVEGTSNPNLYWYRQAAGRGLQLLFYSVGIGQISSEVPQNLSASRPQDRQFILSSKKLLLSDSGFYLCTWRTWTGELFFGEGSRLTVL.

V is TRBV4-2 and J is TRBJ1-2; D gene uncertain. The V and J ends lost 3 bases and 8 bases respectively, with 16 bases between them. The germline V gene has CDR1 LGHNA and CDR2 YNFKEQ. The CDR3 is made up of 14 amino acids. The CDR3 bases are TGTGCCAGCAGCCAGGAACTTGGTCCTATGGGCTACACCTTC. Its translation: CASSQELGPMGYTF.

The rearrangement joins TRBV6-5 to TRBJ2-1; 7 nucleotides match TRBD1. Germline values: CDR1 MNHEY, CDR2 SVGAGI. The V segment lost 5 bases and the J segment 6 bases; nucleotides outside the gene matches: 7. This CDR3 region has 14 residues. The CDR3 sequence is CASSGYRDSNEQFF. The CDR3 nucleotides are TGTGCCAGCAGTGGATACCGGGACAGCAATGAGCAGTTCTTC.